Listed below are T cell receptor beta chains from one sample, sequenced in a study of control samples from healthy donors and cancer patients. Sequencing was performed with immunoSEQ multiplex PCR; in TCRdb, only in-frame clones are kept and a portion is missing. Among 130,000 or so clones listed, roughly nine tenths were seen once. Sequencing was done on a sample of blood. These receptor sequences come from a man aged 18 to 29 in good health. CDR3s include the opening cysteine and the closing phenylalanine or tryptophan. A D gene is named only where the DNA matches it firmly. Some rows have no size entry. The others give once, few or many, or a class for an expanded clone.

CDR3nt | CDR3aa | j_gene | abundance | d_gene | v_gene
TGCGCCAGCAGCCAGGGACTAGCGGGGGGTGTTACGCAGTATTTT | CASSQGLAGGVTQYF | TRBJ2-3 | . | TRBD2 | TRBV4-1
TGTGCCTGGAGTACCCACAGGGGGCGGGAGACCCAGTACTTC | CAWSTHRGRETQYF | TRBJ2-5 | . | TRBD1 | TRBV30
TGTGCCAGCAGTCCCCGGGACCCTCCATATGGCTACACCTTC | CASSPRDPPYGYTF | TRBJ1-2 | . | . | TRBV28
TGTGCCAGCGTACGGGGGAGCTCCTACAATGAGCAGTTCTTC | CASVRGSSYNEQFF | TRBJ2-1 | . | . | TRBV6-5
TGTGCCAGCAGGATCGCGCGGGGAGGCACAGATACGCAGTATTTT | CASRIARGGTDTQYF | TRBJ2-3 | . | . | TRBV7-2
TGTGCCAGCAGCCCCCTCTGGGGGTACACTGAAGCTTTCTTT | CASSPLWGYTEAFF | TRBJ1-1 | . | . | TRBV7-2
TGTGCCAGCAGTCGATACGGGACAGGGGTGGGTCAGCCCCAGCATTTT | CASSRYGTGVGQPQHF | TRBJ1-5 | . | TRBD1 | TRBV28
TGTGCCAGTAGTATGGCTAGCGGAGGGGCGGGGAACATTCAGTACTTC | CASSMASGGAGNIQYF | TRBJ2-4 | . | TRBD2 | TRBV19
TGTGCCATCAGTGAGCAAGGGGGGCGCACCGGGGAGCTGTTTTTT | CAISEQGGRTGELFF | TRBJ2-2 | . | . | TRBV10-3
TGTGCCAGCAGTTACGGGGCGGTGGGAGAAGCTTTCTTT | CASSYGAVGEAFF | TRBJ1-1 | . | . | TRBV6-5
TGCGCCAGCAGCCAAGTAATGGGGGGCTCTCCCCCCTACGAGCAGTACTTC | CASSQVMGGSPPYEQYF | TRBJ2-7 | . | . | TRBV4-1
TGTGCCTGGAGCAGGCAGACCGGGAACGAGCAGTACTTC | CAWSRQTGNEQYF | TRBJ2-7 | . | . | TRBV30
TGTGCCAGCAGCTTACAGACACCGAACACCGGGGAGCTGTTTTTT | CASSLQTPNTGELFF | TRBJ2-2 | . | . | TRBV7-2
TGTGCCAGCAGCCGGATTCCGGATGACCTCCGTTATAGCAATCAGCCCCAGCATTTT | CASSRIPDDLRYSNQPQHF | TRBJ1-5 | few | . | TRBV5-8
TGTGCCAGCAGCGTAGATTTGGACAGGGTGGATTCACCCCTCCACTTT | CASSVDLDRVDSPLHF | TRBJ1-6 | . | TRBD1 | TRBV9
TGTGCCAGCAGTGAGGGACAGAACTATGGCTACACCTTC | CASSEGQNYGYTF | TRBJ1-2 | once | TRBD1 | TRBV2
TGTGCCGGCAGTGTGGGGACAGGGGGCCCCTACACTGAAGCTTTCTTT | CAGSVGTGGPYTEAFF | TRBJ1-1 | . | TRBD1 | TRBV25-1
TGTGCCAGCAGTTTTCCCGAGGGCTATGGCTACACCTTC | CASSFPEGYGYTF | TRBJ1-2 | . | . | TRBV28
TGTGCCAGCAGCTCCCCCGGGACAGTTAATGAAAAACTGTTTTTT | CASSSPGTVNEKLFF | TRBJ1-4 | . | TRBD1 | TRBV7-9
TGCAGCGTTGAACAAGGAAACACCATATATTTT | CSVEQGNTIYF | TRBJ1-3 | . | . | TRBV29-1
TGTGCCAGCAGCAGGACAGGGCCTTACTCTGGAAACACCATATATTTT | CASSRTGPYSGNTIYF | TRBJ1-3 | . | TRBD1 | TRBV9
TGTGCCAGCGGGGGGGCGGATGAGCAGTTCTTC | CASGGADEQFF | TRBJ2-1 | . | . | TRBV25-1
TGTGCCAGCAGCTTAGAGTCGGTCGACCAGTACTTC | CASSLESVDQYF | TRBJ2-7 | . | . | TRBV7-9
TGTGCCTGGAGCGATACAGGGATCACCGGGGAGCTGTTTTTT | CAWSDTGITGELFF | TRBJ2-2 | . | . | TRBV30
TGTGCCAGCAGTGATATTAGCTATAGCAATCAGCCCCAGCATTTT | CASSDISYSNQPQHF | TRBJ1-5 | . | . | TRBV6-1
TGCGCCAGCAGCCGAAAAACACTAGCGGGGGGCAATGAGCAGTTCTTC | CASSRKTLAGGNEQFF | TRBJ2-1 | . | TRBD2 | TRBV4-1
TGCGCCAGCAGCCCGCCTTACAGGGGACTAGTCCAAGAGACCCAGTACTTC | CASSPPYRGLVQETQYF | TRBJ2-5 | . | . | TRBV5-1
TGCGCCAGCAGCTTCACGACAGGGATGAACACTGAAGCTTTCTTT | CASSFTTGMNTEAFF | TRBJ1-1 | . | TRBD1 | TRBV5-1
TGTGCCAGCAGCTTATTTGCTCAACTCACGCCAGATACGCAGTATTTT | CASSLFAQLTPDTQYF | TRBJ2-3 | . | . | TRBV7-2
TGTGCCAGCAGCCAGGGCCAGCAGGGAGTGAACACTGAAGCTTTCTTT | CASSQGQQGVNTEAFF | TRBJ1-1 | . | . | TRBV4-2
TGTGCCAGCAGTAATAGCGGGGGTTACAATGAGCAGTTCTTC | CASSNSGGYNEQFF | TRBJ2-1 | . | TRBD2 | TRBV6-6
TGTGCCAGCAGGGGGTACGGCGAAGAGACCCAGTACTTC | CASRGYGEETQYF | TRBJ2-5 | . | . | TRBV12-3/TRBV12-4
TGTGCCAGCAGCCGCCAAGGAAGGTCGGGGGGAGGTGATGGCTACACCTTC | CASSRQGRSGGGDGYTF | TRBJ1-2 | once | . | TRBV4-2
TGTGCCAGCAGTTCACAGACAGTGAGGAACACTGAAGCTTTCTTT | CASSSQTVRNTEAFF | TRBJ1-1 | . | . | TRBV2
TGTGCCAGCAGCCTGGGGCCAAAACAGCCCCAGCATTTT | CASSLGPKQPQHF | TRBJ1-5 | . | . | TRBV28